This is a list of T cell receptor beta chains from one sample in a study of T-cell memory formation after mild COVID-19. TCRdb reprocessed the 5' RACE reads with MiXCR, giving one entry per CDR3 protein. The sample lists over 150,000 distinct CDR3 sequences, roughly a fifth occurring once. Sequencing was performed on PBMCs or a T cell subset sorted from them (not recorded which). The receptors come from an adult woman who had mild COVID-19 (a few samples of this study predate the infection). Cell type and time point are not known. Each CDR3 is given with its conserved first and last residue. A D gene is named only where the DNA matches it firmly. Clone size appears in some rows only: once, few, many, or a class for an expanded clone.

CDR3: CASSQDRGQGSYNEQFF
DNA: TGCGCCAGCAGCCAAGATCGGGGACAGGGGTCGTACAATGAGCAGTTCTTC
D: TRBD1
size: -
V: TRBV4-3
J: TRBJ2-1

CDR3: CASSLVWGQGLYNEQFF
DNA: TGTGCCAGCAGCTTAGTGTGGGGACAGGGCCTCTACAATGAGCAGTTCTTC
D: TRBD1
size: -
V: TRBV7-9
J: TRBJ2-1

CDR3: CASSLVASGGGTDTQYF
DNA: TGTGCCAGCAGCTTAGTAGCTAGCGGGGGGGGCACAGATACGCAGTATTTT
D: TRBD2
size: -
V: TRBV7-2
J: TRBJ2-3

CDR3: CASSTSGTTGNEQFF
DNA: TGTGCCAGCAGCACGTCCGGGACTACGGGGAATGAGCAGTTCTTC
D: TRBD2
size: few
V: TRBV9
J: TRBJ2-1

CDR3: CASRDGQNTDTQYF
DNA: TGTGCCAGCAGGGACGGACAGAACACAGATACGCAGTATTTT
D: -
size: -
V: TRBV7-6
J: TRBJ2-3

CDR3: CASSIAGQETQYF
DNA: TGTGCCAGCAGTATAGCGGGCCAAGAGACCCAGTACTTC
D: TRBD2
size: -
V: TRBV11-3
J: TRBJ2-5

CDR3: CASSLASGSVYEQYF
DNA: TGTGCCAGCAGCTTAGCTAGCGGGAGCGTCTACGAGCAGTACTTC
D: TRBD2
size: many
V: TRBV7-9
J: TRBJ2-7

CDR3: CSARDRRDYLYNEQFF
DNA: TGCAGTGCTAGAGATAGGAGGGACTATCTCTACAATGAGCAGTTCTTC
D: TRBD2
size: few
V: TRBV20-1
J: TRBJ2-1

CDR3: CATSRNPRGSGEQYF
DNA: TGTGCCACCAGCAGAAACCCTAGGGGATCAGGCGAGCAGTACTTC
D: -
size: -
V: TRBV15
J: TRBJ2-7

CDR3: CAWTPQGNQPQHF
DNA: TGTGCCTGGACCCCCCAGGGGAATCAGCCCCAGCATTTT
D: -
size: -
V: TRBV30
J: TRBJ1-5

CDR3: CASSLSLAAGDNEQFF
DNA: TGTGCCAGCAGCTTATCTCTGGCAGCGGGGGACAATGAGCAGTTCTTC
D: TRBD2
size: many
V: TRBV7-6
J: TRBJ2-1

CDR3: CASSFPHADRGSYEQYF
DNA: TGTGCCAGCAGCTTCCCACATGCGGACAGGGGGTCCTACGAGCAGTACTTC
D: TRBD1
size: few
V: TRBV11-3
J: TRBJ2-7

CDR3: CSVEDKQVEFF
DNA: TGCAGCGTTGAAGATAAACAGGTAGAGTTCTTC
D: -
size: few
V: TRBV29-1
J: TRBJ2-1

CDR3: CASSLGHGYTF
DNA: TGTGCCAGCAGTTTGGGACATGGCTACACCTTC
D: -
size: many
V: TRBV12-3/TRBV12-4
J: TRBJ1-2

CDR3: CASSFRPSGELFF
DNA: TGTGCCAGCAGTTTCCGACCTTCCGGGGAGCTGTTTTTT
D: -
size: few
V: TRBV12-3/TRBV12-4
J: TRBJ2-2

CDR3: CASSFVGQGFHEQYF
DNA: TGTGCCAGCAGTTTTGTAGGACAGGGGTTCCACGAGCAGTACTTC
D: TRBD1
size: -
V: TRBV27
J: TRBJ2-7

CDR3: CASSLNAPPGLADDTQYF
DNA: TGTGCCAGCAGCTTAAATGCCCCACCGGGACTAGCGGATGATACGCAGTATTTT
D: TRBD2
size: few
V: TRBV7-6
J: TRBJ2-3

CDR3: CAISRTTGTEAFF
DNA: TGTGCCATCAGCCGGACGACTGGAACTGAAGCTTTCTTT
D: -
size: -
V: TRBV5-5
J: TRBJ1-1

CDR3: CATSDLGLAGDQSTDTQYF
DNA: TGTGCCACCAGTGATTTGGGGCTAGCGGGGGACCAGAGCACAGATACGCAGTATTTT
D: TRBD2
size: -
V: TRBV24-1
J: TRBJ2-3

CDR3: CATKRDREISNQPQHF
DNA: TGTGCCACCAAGAGGGACAGGGAGATTAGCAATCAGCCCCAGCATTTT
D: TRBD1
size: -
V: TRBV24-1
J: TRBJ1-5

CDR3: CASSFLAGAREQFF
DNA: TGTGCCAGCAGCTTCCTAGCGGGGGCGAGAGAGCAGTTCTTC
D: TRBD2
size: -
V: TRBV7-6
J: TRBJ2-1

CDR3: CASSFMPSSYNEQFF
DNA: TGTGCCAGCAGTTTTATGCCCAGCTCCTACAATGAGCAGTTCTTC
D: -
size: -
V: TRBV12-3/TRBV12-4
J: TRBJ2-1

CDR3: CASSLGAWSGPNYGYTF
DNA: TGTGCCAGCAGCTTAGGTGCGTGGTCAGGGCCCAACTATGGCTACACCTTC
D: -
size: few
V: TRBV7-2
J: TRBJ1-2